The clone carrying this T cell receptor (beta chain) was detected only once. The antigen is unknown. An end of the junction does not agree with germline; a read error may underlie this. The CDR3 has 13 residues. Germline lookup yields CDR1 SGHDT and CDR2 YYEEEE. The data are from a study of blood T cells in healthy people across ages. Study-wide results and caveats: While age rose, TCR beta diversity per million T cells dropped in a roughly linear way. There was a strong correlation between TCR beta diversity and naive T cell percentage.

Primers used in a second PCR of about 7 to 12 cycles were a sample-barcoded 5' primer and a J-beta primer mix. One entry per CDR3 protein, called by TCRdb with MiXCR from the 5' RACE reads. The sample has hundreds of thousands of distinct CDR3 sequences, roughly 30% seen once; the top ten hold just over 15%. The sample comprised blood. The TCR was taken from an elderly woman in good health. The chain joins TRBV5-6 to TRBJ2-1, with no clear D. This chain's CDR3 is CASSFSGVNEQFF. CDR3 DNA: TGCGCCAGCAGCTTTTCTGGGGTCAATGAGCAGTTCTTC. Filled out from reference TRBV5-6 and TRBJ2-1, the complete variable domain reads DAGVTQSPTHLIKTRGQQVTLRCSPKSGHDTVSWYQQALGQGPQFIFQYYEEEERQRGNFPDRFSGHQFPNYSSELNVNALLLGDSALYLCASSFSGVNEQFFGPGTRLTVL.